This T cell receptor beta chain is drawn from a study of long-term antiretroviral therapy in people with HIV. Comments on this clone: What it recognizes is unknown.

The CDR3 contains 13 residues. The germline V gene encodes CDR1 SGHVS and CDR2 FQNEAQ. V was shortened by 5 bases and J by 1 base, with 9 bases between the two germline ends. General study results and limits: Narrower CDR3 length ranges marked HIV repertoires relative to controls. Pre-ART clonal expansion yielded clones that dominated the repertoire at all time points.

The run of the v3.0 immunoSEQ assay was at survey level. Data came from immunoSEQ multiplex PCR; TCRdb stores just in-frame clones and leaves some out. Here the sample spans about 7,100 clones, roughly three quarters being singletons. This sequence originates from a man aged 40-49 years with HIV. The V gene is TRBV7-8, the J gene TRBJ2-7, with no clear D. The sample consisted of unsorted PBMCs, taken 1.1 years after starting antiretroviral therapy. CDR3 in amino acids: CASSPRRSYEQYF. CDR3 sequence (DNA): TGTGCCAGCAGCCCCCGCCGATCCTACGAGCAGTACTTC.